This is a list of T cell receptor beta chains from one sample in a study of T cells after posttransplantation cyclophosphamide. Profiling relied on immunoSEQ multiplex PCR, and the TCRdb table lists in-frame clones only, not all of them. The sample shows about 31,000 clones, 75% to 95% of them seen only once. The sequenced material came from naive CD4+ T cells sorted from PBMCs. Receptors were obtained from a woman aged 55-70 years in good health, CMV-negative, and a related stem cell transplant donor. Both conserved end residues are part of each CDR3. Each record gives: V gene, D gene, J gene, clone size, CDR3 DNA, CDR3 protein. The D gene is left open where the match is weak. Part of the rows lack a size; the others show once, few, many or a class for expanded clones.

V: TRBV18; D: .; J: TRBJ1-2; size: .; DNA: TGTGCCAGCTCACCACCCTTCATCTTCTTATCCTTCCAGAATGGCTACACCTTC; CDR3: CASSPPFIFLSFQNGYTF
V: TRBV18; D: .; J: TRBJ2-7; size: .; DNA: TGTGCCAGCTCACCACCGTCGACTGGCGACGAGCAGTACTTC; CDR3: CASSPPSTGDEQYF
V: TRBV6-6; D: TRBD1; J: TRBJ2-7; size: .; DNA: TGTGCCAGCAGTTACTTTAGGACAGGCTCCTACGAGCAGTACTTC; CDR3: CASSYFRTGSYEQYF
V: TRBV7-9; D: TRBD1; J: TRBJ1-3; size: few; DNA: TGTGCCAGCAGGACAGGGTCTGGAAACACCATATATTTT; CDR3: CASRTGSGNTIYF
V: TRBV19; D: .; J: TRBJ1-2; size: .; DNA: TGTGCCAGTAGGTCGCTAAGAGAAGGCTACACCTTC; CDR3: CASRSLREGYTF
V: TRBV5-1; D: .; J: TRBJ2-2; size: .; DNA: TGCGCCATCGGCATGGAGGCGGGGCGGACCGGGGAGCTGTTTTTT; CDR3: CAIGMEAGRTGELFF
V: TRBV27; D: .; J: TRBJ1-1; size: .; DNA: TGTGCCAGCACCCTGAGAAAAGGGGTGACGGCTGAAGCTTTCTTT; CDR3: CASTLRKGVTAEAFF
V: TRBV19; D: .; J: TRBJ2-5; size: .; DNA: TGTGCCAGTAGTAAACAGGGGGAGGGACAAGAGACCCAGTACTTC; CDR3: CASSKQGEGQETQYF
V: TRBV19; D: TRBD2; J: TRBJ2-1; size: .; DNA: TGTGCCAGTAGTCCCGGACTAGCGGGAGTGGCCTACAATGAGCAGTTCTTC; CDR3: CASSPGLAGVAYNEQFF
V: TRBV9; D: .; J: TRBJ1-3; size: few; DNA: TGTGCCAGCAGGAGTGACCTAGGCTCTGGAAACACCATATATTTT; CDR3: CASRSDLGSGNTIYF
V: TRBV9; D: TRBD2; J: TRBJ2-1; size: .; DNA: TGTGCCAGCAGCGTAACGTCTAGCGGGACTAATGAGCAGTTCTTC; CDR3: CASSVTSSGTNEQFF
V: TRBV2; D: TRBD1; J: TRBJ2-7; size: .; DNA: TGTGCCAGCAGTGAAGGTAACAGGGGTTCCTACGAGCAGTACTTC; CDR3: CASSEGNRGSYEQYF
V: TRBV9; D: .; J: TRBJ2-5; size: .; DNA: TGTGCCAGCAGCGTCGACCCGGGACTCAGGGAGACCCAGTACTTC; CDR3: CASSVDPGLRETQYF
V: TRBV28; D: TRBD2; J: TRBJ2-1; size: .; DNA: TGTGCCAGCAGCCAAGGTGCTAGCGGGAGGGATGAGCAGTTCTTC; CDR3: CASSQGASGRDEQFF
V: TRBV6-5; D: TRBD2; J: TRBJ2-5; size: .; DNA: TGTGCCAGCAAGGGAGGGGAGGCCCAGTACTTC; CDR3: CASKGGEAQYF
V: TRBV5-5; D: .; J: TRBJ2-7; size: .; DNA: TGTGCCAGCAGCTTGGGTCCCAGGGAACCCTACGAGCAGTACTTC; CDR3: CASSLGPREPYEQYF
V: TRBV7-3; D: TRBD1; J: TRBJ2-7; size: once; DNA: TGTGCCAGCAGCCCACCGGGACAGCACTACGAGCAGTACTTC; CDR3: CASSPPGQHYEQYF
V: TRBV27; D: .; J: TRBJ2-7; size: .; DNA: TGTGCCAGCAGTCCCGAGGGGGGGCTTAGGTGGGGTAGCTACGAGCAGTACTTC; CDR3: CASSPEGGLRWGSYEQYF
V: TRBV7-9; D: TRBD1; J: TRBJ2-3; size: .; DNA: TGTGCCAGCAGCTTAGGGCGAGGGGCAGGGGGCGCAGATACGCAGTATTTT; CDR3: CASSLGRGAGGADTQYF
V: TRBV18; D: .; J: TRBJ1-2; size: .; DNA: TGTGCCAGCTCACCATCATCCCCGGGAGTAACTATTTATGGCTACACCTTC; CDR3: CASSPSSPGVTIYGYTF
V: TRBV21-1; D: .; J: TRBJ2-5; size: .; DNA: TGTGCCAGCAGCAAAGCTAGCGGGAGGAACCAAGAGACCCAGTACTTC; CDR3: CASSKASGRNQETQYF
V: TRBV5-1; D: .; J: TRBJ2-5; size: .; DNA: TGCGCCAGCAGCTTGGGAGTACAAGAGACCCAGTACTTC; CDR3: CASSLGVQETQYF
V: TRBV6-6; D: .; J: TRBJ1-5; size: .; DNA: TGTGCCAGCAGTTACTCTACAGGGAGCAATCAGCCCCAGCATTTT; CDR3: CASSYSTGSNQPQHF
V: TRBV7-8; D: TRBD2; J: TRBJ2-5; size: .; DNA: TGTGCCAGCAGCCTCGGGACTAGCGGGGGATGGGAGACCCAGTACTTC; CDR3: CASSLGTSGGWETQYF
V: TRBV7-8; D: TRBD2; J: TRBJ2-4; size: .; DNA: TGTGCCAGCAGCTCCCACGCGGGGGGGATAGCCAAAAACATTCAGTACTTC; CDR3: CASSSHAGGIAKNIQYF
V: TRBV5-6; D: TRBD1; J: TRBJ2-7; size: .; DNA: TGTGCCAGCGACAAAGGACAGGGGAGTAAACAGTACTTC; CDR3: CASDKGQGSKQYF
V: TRBV10-3; D: TRBD1; J: TRBJ1-3; size: few; DNA: TGTGCCATCAGTGTGGGACAGGACTCTGGAAACACCATATATTTT; CDR3: CAISVGQDSGNTIYF
V: TRBV11-3; D: .; J: TRBJ2-1; size: once; DNA: TGTGCCAGCAGCTTAACTAACGGACACAACAATGAGCAGTTCTTC; CDR3: CASSLTNGHNNEQFF
V: TRBV7-3; D: .; J: TRBJ1-4; size: .; DNA: TGTGCCAGCAGCCCGACAGAGTGGCCTAATGAAAAACTGTTTTTT; CDR3: CASSPTEWPNEKLFF
V: TRBV6-5; D: TRBD1; J: TRBJ1-4; size: .; DNA: TGTGCCAGCAGCTACGACAGGGGGCGAGAAAAACTGTTTTTT; CDR3: CASSYDRGREKLFF
V: TRBV7-2; D: TRBD2; J: TRBJ2-7; size: .; DNA: TGTGCCAGCCTACGGAGCGGGGGTCCCTACGAGCAGTACTTC; CDR3: CASLRSGGPYEQYF
V: TRBV9; D: .; J: TRBJ1-1; size: few; DNA: TGTGTCCGCGCGGGGTTGACGGAAATGAACACTGAAGCTTTCTTT; CDR3: CVRAGLTEMNTEAFF
V: TRBV27; D: .; J: TRBJ2-7; size: once; DNA: TGTGCCAGCTCGACCAGGGAAGGGGCCTACGAGCAGTACTTC; CDR3: CASSTREGAYEQYF
V: TRBV5-5; D: .; J: TRBJ1-5; size: .; DNA: TGTGCCAGCAGCTCACAGGTTAGCAATCAGCCCCAGCATTTT; CDR3: CASSSQVSNQPQHF
V: TRBV5-5; D: .; J: TRBJ2-7; size: .; DNA: TGTGCCAGCAGCGGAGCCGGGACAAGCCTCTACGAGCAGTACTTC; CDR3: CASSGAGTSLYEQYF
V: TRBV6-6; D: .; J: TRBJ2-6; size: .; DNA: TGTGCCAGCAGTTACGGGGGCGTTGGGGCCAACGTCCTGACTTTC; CDR3: CASSYGGVGANVLTF
V: TRBV28; D: TRBD1; J: TRBJ1-2; size: .; DNA: TGTGCCAGCAGTTTAGCAGGGGGCTATATCTATGGCTACACCTTC; CDR3: CASSLAGGYIYGYTF
V: TRBV9; D: .; J: TRBJ1-2; size: .; DNA: TGTGCCAGCAGCGTAGGACAGAAGTTCGACTATGGCTACACCTTC; CDR3: CASSVGQKFDYGYTF
V: TRBV9; D: TRBD2; J: TRBJ2-7; size: .; DNA: TGTGCCAGCAGCGTAGGCGGGAGGTCCCCCTACGAGCAGTACTTC; CDR3: CASSVGGRSPYEQYF
V: TRBV18; D: TRBD1; J: TRBJ1-2; size: .; DNA: TGTGCCAGCTCACCGGGACAGGGTATTCACTATGGCTACACCTTC; CDR3: CASSPGQGIHYGYTF
V: TRBV6-5; D: TRBD1; J: TRBJ2-1; size: .; DNA: TGTGCCAGCAGTTACTCGACAGGGGGCTACAGAAAGGAGTTCTTC; CDR3: CASSYSTGGYRKEFF
V: TRBV2; D: .; J: TRBJ2-1; size: .; DNA: TGTGCCAGCGGAGGGTTGGATGAGCAGTTCTTC; CDR3: CASGGLDEQFF
V: TRBV18; D: .; J: TRBJ2-7; size: .; DNA: TGTGCCAGCTCACTAATGACAGCCGGGTCCAACGAGCAGTACTTC; CDR3: CASSLMTAGSNEQYF
V: TRBV7-3; D: TRBD1; J: TRBJ2-2; size: .; DNA: TGTGCCAGCAGCGAGACAGGGAAGAACACCGGGGAGCTGTTTTTT; CDR3: CASSETGKNTGELFF
V: TRBV7-3; D: .; J: TRBJ2-3; size: .; DNA: TGTGCCAGCAGCTTAAGGCTACTAGCCGGAGATACGCAGTATTTT; CDR3: CASSLRLLAGDTQYF
V: TRBV10-3; D: .; J: TRBJ1-3; size: .; DNA: TGTGCCATCAGTGGGGCCGGGACAACTGGAAACACCATATATTTT; CDR3: CAISGAGTTGNTIYF
V: TRBV11-3; D: .; J: TRBJ2-5; size: .; DNA: TGTGCCAGCAGCTTAGGGCCCCAAGAGACCCAGTACTTC; CDR3: CASSLGPQETQYF
V: TRBV5-6; D: .; J: TRBJ1-6; size: .; DNA: TGTGCCAGCAGCTTGGATTCGTGGAGTTCACCCCTCCACTTT; CDR3: CASSLDSWSSPLHF
V: TRBV4-3; D: TRBD2; J: TRBJ2-1; size: .; DNA: TGCGCCAGCAGCCAAGGGGGGGGACTACCTTACAATGAGCAGTTCTTC; CDR3: CASSQGGGLPYNEQFF
V: TRBV7-9; D: TRBD1; J: TRBJ1-6; size: .; DNA: TGTGCCAGCAGCTTAGGGGACAGGGCGAATTCACCCCTCCACTTT; CDR3: CASSLGDRANSPLHF
V: TRBV4-2; D: .; J: TRBJ2-1; size: .; DNA: TGTGCCAGCAGCCGGAACGGCGGGTCCGGCCGTTTCGCCGACAATGAGCAGTTCTTC; CDR3: CASSRNGGSGRFADNEQFF
V: TRBV30; D: TRBD1; J: TRBJ2-1; size: .; DNA: TGTGCCTGGAGGACAGGGGGCAGCGGGAATGAGCAGTTCTTC; CDR3: CAWRTGGSGNEQFF
V: TRBV20-1; D: .; J: TRBJ2-7; size: .; DNA: TGCAGTGCATTTAGCGGATACGAGCAGTACTTC; CDR3: CSAFSGYEQYF
V: TRBV6-5; D: .; J: TRBJ2-3; size: .; DNA: TGTGCCAGCAGTTACGTAGGGGGGGGCACAGATACGCAGTATTTT; CDR3: CASSYVGGGTDTQYF
V: TRBV5-6; D: TRBD2; J: TRBJ2-3; size: .; DNA: TGTGCCAGCAGCTCGCCCCGGGGGGCAGATACGCAGTATTTT; CDR3: CASSSPRGADTQYF
V: TRBV6-6; D: .; J: TRBJ1-1; size: .; DNA: TGTGCCAGCACAACTAGGACTGAAGCTTTCTTT; CDR3: CASTTRTEAFF